Sequencing of this T cell receptor beta chain was carried out in a study of CD8 T cells in Susac syndrome. The wider study: Susac syndrome patients were untreated, on corticosteroids with some adding intravenous immunoglobulin, or on intravenous immunoglobulin only.

Germline V lookup: CDR1 DFQATT, CDR2 SNEGSKA (reference sequence). The CDR3 has 15 residues. Trimming took 0 bases from V and 3 from J, leaving 15 bases between them. RNA totalling roughly 0.45 to 1 ug underwent reverse transcription with random hexamers. Amplification of TCR beta CDR3 used immunoSEQ multiplex PCR across 54 Vbeta and 13 Jbeta. TCRdb called the immunoSEQ multiplex PCR reads again in MiXCR, with one record for every CDR3 protein. The sample shows some 68,000 distinct CDR3 sequences, 93% of them seen only once. Peripheral blood CD8+ and CD4+ T cells were profiled by TCR beta sequencing. The clonotype was recovered from a human donor with Susac syndrome. The gene calls are TRBV20-1 and TRBJ2-7; TRBD1 might be the D (6 bases). Sequencing input: CD4+ T cells from PBMCs. In DNA form, the CDR3 reads TGCAGTGCTAGAGAACCTAGACAGGTGGACTACGAGCAGTACTTC. This translates into CSAREPRQVDYEQYF.